The 25 T cell receptor beta chains in this list originate from one sample, sequenced in a study of T cells in Graves' hyperthyroidism and ophthalmopathy. RNA transcripts served as the template for amplifying TCR beta CDR3 regions. RT-PCR in the first round (using the HTBI primer set) targeted the TCR CDR3. TCRdb ran MiXCR on the multiplex PCR reads and lists one entry per CDR3 protein. The sample consists of hundreds of thousands of distinct CDR3 sequences, roughly 20% of them appearing once. Specimen: blood. The receptors come from a man aged 25 to 40 with Graves' ophthalmopathy.

This clonotype was seen a few times. The chain has TRBV24-1 and TRBJ2-5, with 8 nucleotides matching TRBD2. The CDR3 totals 15 residues. Losses at the gene ends were 5 bases for V and 1 base for J; bases not matched to a gene: 5. Germline V gives CDR1 KGHDR, CDR2 SFDVKD. The CDR3 sequence is CATSGSGLAQETQYF. CDR3 in DNA: TGTGCCACCAGTGGAAGCGGACTAGCCCAAGAGACCCAGTACTTC.

This clonotype was seen more than once but under ten times. This rearrangement joins TRBV20-1 to TRBJ2-3; TRBD2 matches at 10 bases. This CDR3 has 15 residues. After removal of 7 bases from V and 6 bases from J, the junction contained 13 bases not matched to a gene. CDR1 and CDR2 from the germline V gene are DFQATT and SNEGSKA (reference sequence). The CDR3 region is CSVGLAGVVADTQYF. The CDR3 DNA sequence: TGCAGTGTAGGCCTAGCGGGAGTAGTTGCCGATACGCAGTATTTT.

This clonotype was found a few times. The rearrangement links TRBV28 to TRBJ1-6; TRBD1 agrees at 10 bases. Germline CDR1 MDHEN, CDR2 SYDVKM. With V trimmed by 5 bases and J by 10 bases, 8 bases remained unmatched. The CDR3 length is 15 residues. CDR3 in amino acids: CASSQTGQGRSPLHF. CDR3 coding DNA: TGTGCCAGCAGTCAAACGGGACAGGGGCGATCACCCCTCCACTTT.

V gene TRBV7-9 combines with J gene TRBJ2-2, with a tentative D call TRBD1 (6 bases). The V gene lost 1 base and the J gene lost 0 bases, with 9 bases spanning the gap. This CDR3 comprises 16 residues. Per the germline V gene, CDR1 is SEHNR and CDR2 is FQNEAQ (reference sequence). The CDR3 coding sequence is TGTGCCAGCAGCTTAGTTTGGGACACGAACACCGGGGAGCTGTTTTTT. Translation gives CASSLVWDTNTGELFF.

Only a few counts were recorded for this clonotype. The chain links TRBV2 to TRBJ2-5; perhaps D is TRBD1 or TRBD2 (5 bases each). Germline CDR1 reads SNHLY; CDR2 reads FYNNEI. Between the trimmed V and J ends, which lost 2 bases and 2 bases, there was a span of 12 bases. The CDR3 has 15 amino acids. CDR3 coding DNA: TGTGCCAGCAGTGAATCAGGTGGGGGACAAGAGACCCAGTACTTC. Translated: CASSESGGGQETQYF.

This clonotype has more than one count but fewer than ten. The genes are TRBV28 and TRBJ2-4, with TRBD1 identical over 10 bases. The CDR3 has 17 residues. CDR1 is MDHEN, CDR2 SYDVKM, per germline. The V segment lost 6 bases and the J segment 6 bases; nucleotides outside the gene matches: 14. CDR3 DNA sequence: TGTGCCAGCAGCTCACAGGGACAGGGGTCCCATAGAAACATTCAGTACTTC. This encodes CASSSQGQGSHRNIQYF. Based on the CDR3 plus reference TRBV28 and TRBJ2-4, the full variable domain is DVKVTQSSRYLVKRTGEKVFLECVQDMDHENMFWYRQDPGLGLRLIYFSYDVKMKEKGDIPEGYSVSREKKERFSLILESASTNQTSMYLCASSSQGQGSHRNIQYFGAGTRLSVL.

The J gene is TRBJ2-7, the V gene TRBV29-1, with 9 bases aligning to TRBD1. The V and J ends lost 4 bases and 4 bases, in that order; junction bases with no gene match: 5. This CDR3 has 13 amino acids. CDR1 is SQVTM and CDR2 is ANQGSEA in the germline V gene. The CDR3, as DNA: TGCAGCGTTGGGACAGGGGATTGGTACGAGCAGTACTTC. Translated, it gives CSVGTGDWYEQYF.

This chain uses TRBV30 with TRBJ2-1; D is perhaps TRBD1 or TRBD2 (5 bases each). This CDR3 has 14 residues. V gave up 8 bases and J gave up 4 bases, with 18 bases separating them. The germline gives CDR1 GTSNPN, CDR2 SVGIG (reference sequence). This CDR3 reads CAGGLERLYNEQFF. Written as DNA, the CDR3 is TGTGCCGGGGGTCTGGAGCGGTTATACAATGAGCAGTTCTTC.

The chain carries TRBV5-1 and TRBJ1-1; D not resolved. The V gene lost 1 base and the J gene lost 0 bases, with 19 bases spanning the gap. Germline V CDR1 and CDR2: SGHRS, YFSETQ. This CDR3 contains 18 residues. CDR3 nucleotides: TGCGCCAGCAGCTTGCTTGGGCCAGGACCTACCATGAACACTGAAGCTTTCTTT. Translated: CASSLLGPGPTMNTEAFF.

The chain links TRBV20-1 to TRBJ2-3, with TRBD2 matching 11 bases. This CDR3 is 14 amino acids long. In germline, CDR1 is DFQATT, CDR2 SNEGSKA (reference sequence). The trim removed 8 bases at V and 4 bases at J, leaving 8 bases unmatched. CDR3 DNA: TGCAGTACTTCGACTAGCGGGAACTCAGATACGCAGTATTTT. The encoded protein is CSTSTSGNSDTQYF.

The CDR3 protein is CASSQARLGLTSGVYNEQFF. CDR3 DNA: TGCGCCAGCAGCCAAGCTCGATTGGGGTTGACTAGCGGGGTTTACAATGAGCAGTTCTTC. The gene calls are TRBV4-1 and TRBJ2-1, with TRBD2 identical over 11 bases. Germline trimming cut 1 base from V and 4 bases from J; bases unmatched to any gene: 15. The CDR3 totals 20 residues. Germline CDR1 reads MGHRA; CDR2 reads YSYEKL.

V is TRBV4-1 and J is TRBJ2-1; 8 nucleotides line up with TRBD2. The CDR3 extends over 15 amino acids. V lost 6 bases to trimming and J lost 4 bases; unmatched junction nucleotides: 8. From germline, CDR1 is MGHRA and CDR2 YSYEKL. This CDR3 is CASSPGTRLYNEQFF. DNA of the CDR3: TGCGCCAGCAGTCCCGGGACTAGGCTATACAATGAGCAGTTCTTC.

About this clonotype: The CDR3 carries no conserved terminal phenylalanine or tryptophan, so it likely arises from a read error. V gene TRBV7-9 combines with J gene TRBJ2-1; D is perhaps TRBD1 or TRBD2 (5 bases each). Trimming shortened V by 5 bases and J by 5 bases, and 25 bases separated the two germline ends. CDR1 is SEHNR and CDR2 is FQNEAQ in the germline V gene (reference sequence). This CDR3 contains 18 residues. CDR3: CASSPYGLRRKGNNEQFS. The CDR3 region has the DNA TGTGCCAGCAGCCCATACGGACTCCGAAGAAAGGGGAACAATGAGCAGTTCTCC.

The CDR3: CASRRTENTGELFF. CDR3 sequence (DNA): TGTGCCAGCAGACGGACAGAGAACACCGGGGAGCTGTTTTTT. The chain combines TRBV6-1 with TRBJ2-2; tentative D call: TRBD1 (6 bases). Deletions cut 6 bases from V and 1 base from J, with 9 bases between. Germline values: CDR1 MNHNS, CDR2 SASEGT. This CDR3 is built from 14 residues.

This clonotype was seen more than once but under ten times. The chain combines TRBV11-1 with TRBJ1-3, with 8 bases aligning to TRBD1. The CDR3 has 16 residues. V lost 4 bases and J lost 2; bases outside the gene matches: 7. CDR1 and CDR2 from the germline V gene are SGHAT and FQDESV (reference sequence). The CDR3 spells CASSYGTGTAGNTIYF. CDR3 sequence (DNA): TGTGCCAGCAGCTACGGGACAGGAACCGCTGGAAACACCATATATTTT. Full variable domain (remainder filled in from reference TRBV11-1 and TRBJ1-3): EAEVAQSPRYKITEKSQAVAFWCDPISGHATLYWYRQILGQGPELLVQFQDESVVDDSQLPKDRFSAERLKGVDSTLKIQPAELGDSAMYLCASSYGTGTAGNTIYFGEGSWLTVV.

This clonotype was detected many times. This rearrangement joins TRBV18 to TRBJ1-1; TRBD1 aligns across 7 bases. V was clipped by 5 bases and J by 1 base; unmatched bases: 7. This CDR3 region has 15 residues. CDR1 KGHSH and CDR2 LQKENI come from the germline V gene. CDR3 residues: CASSNQQGPNTEAFF. CDR3 sequence (DNA): TGTGCCAGCTCAAATCAACAGGGGCCGAACACTGAAGCTTTCTTT.

This clonotype was observed a few times. J is TRBJ2-1 and V is TRBV4-3; D ambiguous. The germline gives CDR1 LGHNA, CDR2 YSLEER. V was clipped by 0 bases and J by 3 bases, with 3 bases between them. The CDR3 contains 13 residues. CDR3 loop: CASSQEVYNEQFF. CDR3 nucleotide sequence: TGCGCCAGCAGCCAAGAGGTCTACAATGAGCAGTTCTTC.

This clonotype was picked up a small number of times. A much larger clone differs from this one at a single base, so this may be a read error. This chain links TRBV27 with TRBJ2-7; 7 positions agree with TRBD2. The germline V gene encodes CDR1 MNHEY and CDR2 SMNVEV (reference sequence). V lost 3 bases, J lost 0 bases, and 5 bases stayed unmatched. The CDR3 has 15 amino acids. The CDR3 here is CASSFLADPSYEQYF. The CDR3 DNA reads as TGTGCCAGCAGTTTCCTAGCGGACCCCTCCTACGAGCAGTACTTC.

The chain links TRBV18 to TRBJ2-1, with 7 bases identical to TRBD1. With V trimmed by 5 bases and J by 3 bases, 4 bases remained unmatched. CDR1 and CDR2 (germline): KGHSH, LQKENI. CDR3 size: 14 residues. Here the CDR3 DNA reads TGTGCCAGCTCATGGGACAGACACTACAATGAGCAGTTCTTC. It codes for CASSWDRHYNEQFF. The full variable domain, with the rest looked up from reference TRBV18 and TRBJ2-1, is NAGVMQNPRHLVRRRGQEARLRCSPMKGHSHVYWYRQLPEEGLKFMVYLQKENIIDESGMPKERFSAEFPKEGPSILRIQQVVRGDSAAYFCASSWDRHYNEQFFGPGTRLTVL.

This clonotype has at least ten counts. J is TRBJ1-5 and V is TRBV20-1; D remains unclear. This CDR3 comprises 15 residues. The germline V gene has CDR1 DFQATT and CDR2 SNEGSKA (reference sequence). V gave up 0 bases and J gave up 7 bases, with 16 bases separating them. CDR3 sequence: CSARDPRVVLQPQHF. The DNA of the CDR3 is TGCAGTGCTAGAGATCCTCGGGTCGTCCTACAGCCCCAGCATTTT.

The table lists this clonotype with a few counts. The rearrangement links TRBV5-1 to TRBJ2-2; 8 bases are shared with TRBD1. CDR1 and CDR2 (germline): SGHRS, YFSETQ. The CDR3 consists of 15 residues. J lost 6 bases, V lost 4 bases, and 8 bases had no gene match. The CDR3 loop is CASSQRTGRAGELFF. The DNA of the CDR3 is TGCGCCAGCAGCCAGCGGACAGGGAGAGCCGGGGAGCTGTTTTTT.

A few counts support this clonotype. V and J are TRBV9 and TRBJ2-1, with 13 bases fitting TRBD2. From germline, CDR1 is SGDLS and CDR2 YYNGEE. The ends lost 2 bases at V and 2 bases at J; junction bases unmatched: 1. The CDR3 has 16 residues. Here the CDR3 DNA reads TGTGCCAGCAGCGTCGGACTAGCGGGAGCCTACAATGAGCAGTTCTTC. Residues: CASSVGLAGAYNEQFF.

The chain is built from TRBV12-3 or TRBV12-4 and TRBJ2-2, with TRBD1 identical over 7 bases. Germline trimming cut 0 bases from V and 2 bases from J; bases unmatched to any gene: 6. The CDR3 contains 17 residues. CDR3 sequence reads: CASSLALWDSNTGELFF. In nucleotides, the CDR3 is TGTGCCAGCAGTTTAGCGCTGTGGGACAGCAACACCGGGGAGCTGTTTTTT.

This clonotype was seen more than once but under ten times. The chain links TRBV6-2 or TRBV6-3 to TRBJ2-2; maybe TRBD1 (6 bases). The germline V gene encodes CDR1 MNHEY and CDR2 SVGEGT. The CDR3 loop spans 15 amino acids. V lost 0 bases, J lost 7 bases, and 12 bases lay in between. The CDR3 here is CASSYSKGGVGELFF. The CDR3 DNA reads TGTGCCAGCAGTTACTCGAAAGGGGGTGTCGGGGAGCTGTTTTTT.

The sample holds a few counts of this clonotype. The gene calls are TRBV4-1 and TRBJ2-7, with 9 positions matching TRBD1. Unmatched junction bases numbered 6, after V lost 3 bases and J lost 3 bases. The germline V gene encodes CDR1 MGHRA and CDR2 YSYEKL. This CDR3 contains 15 residues. DNA of the CDR3: TGCGCCAGCAGCCATCAGGGACAGGGAGGCTACGAGCAGTACTTC. Translated: CASSHQGQGGYEQYF.